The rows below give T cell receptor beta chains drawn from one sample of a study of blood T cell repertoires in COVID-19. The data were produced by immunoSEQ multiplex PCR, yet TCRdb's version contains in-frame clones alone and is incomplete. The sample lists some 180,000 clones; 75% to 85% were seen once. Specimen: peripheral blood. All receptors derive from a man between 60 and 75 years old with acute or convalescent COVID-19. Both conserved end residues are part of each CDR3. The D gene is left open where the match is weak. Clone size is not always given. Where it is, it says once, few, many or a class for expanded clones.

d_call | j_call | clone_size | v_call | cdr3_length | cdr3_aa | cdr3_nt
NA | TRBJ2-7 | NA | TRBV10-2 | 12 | CASSESTYEQYF | TGCGCCAGCAGTGAGTCCACCTACGAGCAGTACTTC
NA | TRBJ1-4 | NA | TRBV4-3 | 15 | CASSQGWTPNEKLFF | TGCGCCAGCAGCCAAGGGTGGACACCTAATGAAAAACTGTTTTTT
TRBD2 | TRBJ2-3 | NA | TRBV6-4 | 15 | CASSDPGGPTDTQYF | TGTGCCAGCAGTGATCCGGGGGGGCCCACAGATACGCAGTATTTT
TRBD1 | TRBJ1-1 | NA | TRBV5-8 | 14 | CASNRYGQGSEAFF | TGTGCCAGCAACCGGTATGGACAGGGGTCTGAAGCTTTCTTT
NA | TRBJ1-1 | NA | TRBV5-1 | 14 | CASSLDRQNTEAFF | TGCGCCAGCAGCTTGGACAGACAGAACACTGAAGCTTTCTTT
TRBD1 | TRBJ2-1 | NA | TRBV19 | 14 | CASTEGGQYNEQFF | TGTGCCAGTACCGAAGGGGGACAGTACAATGAGCAGTTCTTC
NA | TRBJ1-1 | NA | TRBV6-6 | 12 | CASTPGVTEAFF | TGTGCCAGCACCCCCGGGGTAACTGAAGCTTTCTTT
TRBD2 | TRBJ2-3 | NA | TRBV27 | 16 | CASSKGLAGDPDTQYF | TGTGCCAGCAGCAAAGGACTAGCGGGGGACCCAGATACGCAGTATTTT
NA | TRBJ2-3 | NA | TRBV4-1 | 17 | CASSHLPPADVADTQYF | TGCGCCAGCAGCCACTTGCCCCCAGCGGACGTCGCAGATACGCAGTATTTT
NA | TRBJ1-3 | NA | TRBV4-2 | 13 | CASSPKTGNTIYF | TGTGCCAGCAGCCCCAAAACTGGAAACACCATATATTTT
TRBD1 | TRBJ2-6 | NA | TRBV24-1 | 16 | CATSDSTGASANVLTF | TGTGCCACCAGTGATTCTACAGGGGCGTCGGCCAACGTCCTGACTTTC
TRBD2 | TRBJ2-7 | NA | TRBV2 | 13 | CASTERGIYEQYF | TGTGCCAGCACCGAGCGGGGGATCTACGAGCAGTACTTC
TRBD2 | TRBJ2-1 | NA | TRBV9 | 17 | CASSVGWPAGTPNEQFF | TGTGCCAGCAGCGTAGGTTGGCCAGCGGGGACCCCCAATGAGCAGTTCTTC
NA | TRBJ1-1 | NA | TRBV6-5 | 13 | CASTQTVRGVAFF | TGTGCCAGCACCCAGACGGTTCGGGGGGTGGCTTTCTTT
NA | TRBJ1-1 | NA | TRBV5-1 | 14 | CASSLGFGNTEAFF | TGCGCCAGCAGCTTGGGGTTCGGGAACACTGAAGCTTTCTTT
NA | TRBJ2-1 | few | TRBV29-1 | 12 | CSVEETSNEQFF | TGCAGCGTTGAAGAGACTAGCAATGAGCAGTTCTTC
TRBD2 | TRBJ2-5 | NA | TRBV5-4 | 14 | CASSLVSGSETQYF | TGTGCCAGCAGCTTGGTTAGCGGGAGTGAGACCCAGTACTTC
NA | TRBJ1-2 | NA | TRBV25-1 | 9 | CASKGGYTF | TGTGCCAGCAAGGGGGGCTACACCTTC
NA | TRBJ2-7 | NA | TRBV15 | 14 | CATSRGRWAYEQYF | TGTGCCACCAGCAGAGGGCGGTGGGCCTACGAGCAGTACTTC
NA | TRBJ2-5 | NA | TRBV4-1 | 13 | CASSHQTGTDGYF | TGCGCCAGCAGCCATCAAACCGGGACTGATGGGTACTTC
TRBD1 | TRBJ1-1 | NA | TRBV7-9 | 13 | CASSLGGQGEAFF | TGTGCCAGCAGCTTAGGGGGACAGGGTGAAGCTTTCTTT
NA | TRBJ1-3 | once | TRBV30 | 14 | CAWSTGSSGNTIYF | TGTGCCTGGAGTACAGGGAGCTCTGGAAACACCATATATTTT
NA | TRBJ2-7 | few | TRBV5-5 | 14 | CASSLAGLNYEQYF | TGTGCCAGCAGCTTGGCTGGGCTTAACTACGAGCAGTACTTC
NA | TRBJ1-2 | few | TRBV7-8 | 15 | CASSLAPQGGYGYTF | TGTGCCAGCAGCTTAGCGCCGCAGGGCGGCTATGGCTACACCTTC
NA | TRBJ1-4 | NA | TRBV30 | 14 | CACSAGSSEEKLFF | TGTGCCTGCTCCGCAGGGTCGTCGGAGGAAAAACTGTTTTTT
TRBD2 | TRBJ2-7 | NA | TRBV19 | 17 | CASSISLSTSGSYEQYF | TGTGCCAGTAGTATCTCACTTTCGACTAGCGGGTCCTACGAGCAGTACTTC
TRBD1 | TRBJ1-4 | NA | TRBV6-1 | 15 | CASSELRGRYEKLFF | TGTGCCAGCAGTGAACTGAGGGGGCGGTATGAAAAACTGTTTTTT
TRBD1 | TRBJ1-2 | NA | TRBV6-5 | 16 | CASSYDRGKPNYGYTF | TGTGCCAGCAGTTATGACAGGGGGAAACCTAACTATGGCTACACCTTC
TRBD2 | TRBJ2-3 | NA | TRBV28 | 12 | CASSGGADTQYF | TGTGCCAGCAGTGGGGGGGCAGATACGCAGTATTTT
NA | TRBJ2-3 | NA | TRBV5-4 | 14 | CASSSRTDTDTQYF | TGTGCCAGCAGCTCCAGGACTGACACAGATACGCAGTATTTT
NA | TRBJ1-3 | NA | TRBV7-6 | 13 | CASSYTTENTIYF | TGTGCCAGCAGCTACACGACGGAGAACACCATATATTTT
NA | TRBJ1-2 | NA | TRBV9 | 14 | CASSVDPNNYGYTF | TGTGCCAGCAGCGTAGATCCTAATAACTATGGCTACACCTTC
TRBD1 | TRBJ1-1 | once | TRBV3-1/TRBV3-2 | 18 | CASSQDGGQGTGNTEAFF | TGTGCCAGCAGCCAAGATGGGGGACAGGGGACGGGGAACACTGAAGCTTTCTTT
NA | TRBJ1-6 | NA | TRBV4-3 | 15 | CASSQARGLTSPLHF | TGCGCCAGCAGCCAAGCCCGGGGTCTAACATCACCCCTCCACTTT